Listed here are 9 T cell receptor beta chains from one sample, sequenced in a study of cytomegalovirus exposure and HLA in healthy donors. This table comes from immunoSEQ multiplex PCR, and its TCRdb copy is limited to in-frame clones, with some not included. The table records hundreds of thousands of clones, around four fifths of them present only once. The sequenced sample consisted of PBMCs. These receptors were taken from a woman aged 25 to 45 in good health and CMV-seropositive.

This clone has only a few counts. The chain is built from TRBV2 and TRBJ1-4; no firm D call. The CDR3 length is 11 residues. Between the trimmed V and J ends, which lost 7 bases and 7 bases, there was a span of 7 bases. The germline CDR1 and CDR2 sequences are SNHLY and FYNNEI. CDR3 bases: TGTGCCAGCAAAGGGTCTGAAAAACTGTTTTTT. This encodes CASKGSEKLFF.

The chain combines TRBV7-6 with TRBJ2-7; D is possibly TRBD1 (5 bases). V was trimmed by 5 bases and J by 5 bases, leaving 10 bases between them. This CDR3 has 12 residues. The germline CDR1 and CDR2 sequences are SGHVS and FNYEAQ. This chain's CDR3 is CASSPAGHEQYF. The CDR3 DNA reads TGTGCCAGCAGCCCGGCAGGGCACGAGCAGTACTTC.

The chain uses TRBV30 and TRBJ2-1, with D perhaps matching TRBD1 (6 bases). Germline values: CDR1 GTSNPN, CDR2 SVGIG (reference sequence). V was clipped by 3 bases and J by 6 bases, with 9 bases between them. The CDR3 totals 12 residues. CDR3 nucleotides: TGTGCCTGGAGAAGACAGGTCAATGAGCAGTTCTTC. It is translated as CAWRRQVNEQFF.

The chain links TRBV10-3 to TRBJ2-1; D unresolved. Germline V gene data show CDR1 as ENHRY and CDR2 as SYGVKD. The CDR3 sequence is 12 residues long. V lost 0 bases, J lost 8 bases, and 5 bases lay in between. The CDR3 is CAISESADEQFF. CDR3 DNA: TGTGCCATCAGTGAGTCGGCTGATGAGCAGTTCTTC.

The sample holds a few counts of this clone. The chain is built from TRBV27 and TRBJ2-7; perhaps TRBD1 as D (6 bases). The CDR3 extends over 14 amino acids. The germline V and J ends were trimmed by 5 bases and 5 bases, with 16 bases remaining between them. Looked up from germline, CDR1 is MNHEY and CDR2 is SMNVEV (reference sequence). The CDR3 coding sequence is TGTGCCAGCAGTAAACAGGGATTAATCCACGAGCAGTACTTC. Translating gives CASSKQGLIHEQYF.

The chain joins TRBV4-3 to TRBJ1-2, with 8 bases aligning to TRBD1. The V gene end was trimmed by 0 bases and the J gene end by 2 bases; junction bases not matched to a gene: 2. Germline V gives CDR1 LGHNA, CDR2 YSLEER. The length of the CDR3 is 15 residues. Here the CDR3 reads CASSQDRQGNYGYTF. The CDR3 DNA sequence: TGCGCCAGCAGCCAAGATAGACAGGGGAACTATGGCTACACCTTC.

The chain uses TRBV30 and TRBJ1-5, with TRBD1 matching over 7 bases. From germline, CDR1 is GTSNPN and CDR2 SVGIG (reference sequence). The CDR3 loop spans 14 amino acids. The V segment lost 3 bases and the J segment 7 bases; nucleotides outside the gene matches: 9. Here the CDR3 DNA reads TGTGCCTGGAGATCGAGGGGGCCGGGGCAGCCCCAGCATTTT. The encoded protein is CAWRSRGPGQPQHF.

V usage is TRBV21-1 and J usage is TRBJ2-1; TRBD1 is the table's D call and was not checked against the DNA. TRBV21-1 has pseudogene status. The CDR3 runs 15 residues. CDR3 region: CASSPRTGGLDEQFF. CDR3 DNA sequence: TGTGCCAGCAGCCCTCGGACAGGGGGCCTAGACGAGCAGTTCTTC.

V and J are TRBV28 and TRBJ2-1; D possibly corresponds to TRBD2 (6 bases). The CDR3 extends over 17 amino acids. The germline V gene has CDR1 MDHEN and CDR2 SYDVKM. V was clipped by 2 bases and J by 6 bases, with 20 bases between them. In DNA form, the CDR3 reads TGTGCCAGCAGTTTAGTTTGGTGGGGGGAGGCTTCCAATGAGCAGTTCTTC. Its protein is CASSLVWWGEASNEQFF. Using reference TRBV28 and TRBJ2-1 for the parts outside the CDR3, the full variable domain is DVKVTQSSRYLVKRTGEKVFLECVQDMDHENMFWYRQDPGLGLRLIYFSYDVKMKEKGDIPEGYSVSREKKERFSLILESASTNQTSMYLCASSLVWWGEASNEQFFGPGTRLTVL.